These 6 T cell receptor beta chains were sequenced from one sample in a study of early T cells in non-severe SARS-CoV-2 infection. TCRdb reprocessed the 5' RACE reads with MiXCR, giving one entry per CDR3 protein. The sample consists of approximately 65,000 distinct CDR3 sequences, roughly a tenth of them appearing once. Specimen: whole blood. The origin of the receptors is an adult who was a healthcare worker with PCR-confirmed SARS-CoV-2 infection or an uninfected control (not recorded which).

This clonotype was seen a few times. The chain recombines TRBV19 with TRBJ2-3; TRBD2 might be the D (5 bases). Trimming took 7 bases from V and 3 from J, leaving 17 bases between them. The CDR3 loop spans 15 amino acids. Germline V gene lookup returns CDR1 LNHDA and CDR2 SQIVND (reference sequence). The CDR3 protein is CASITVLAGTDTQYF. The CDR3 DNA reads TGTGCCAGTATTACCGTGCTTGCGGGTACAGATACGCAGTATTTT.

This clonotype was observed many times. This chain uses TRBV6-5 with TRBJ1-1, with D uncertain. This CDR3 spans 11 amino acids. Germline CDR1 is MNHEY and CDR2 is SVGAGI. The germline V and J ends were trimmed by 3 bases and 4 bases, with 3 bases remaining between them. The CDR3 is CASSYGTEAFF. The DNA for the CDR3 is TGTGCCAGCAGTTATGGCACTGAAGCTTTCTTT.

The sample holds many counts of this clonotype. J is TRBJ1-5 and V is TRBV28; possibly TRBD1 for D (6 bases). This CDR3 is built from 15 residues. The germline V gene encodes CDR1 MDHEN and CDR2 SYDVKM. V was trimmed by 6 bases and J by 7 bases, leaving 19 bases between them. The CDR3: CASRLGTYNKQPQHF. CDR3 nucleotides: TGTGCCAGCAGACTTGGGACATATAACAAGCAGCCCCAGCATTTT.

This clonotype has only a few counts. Since no conserved phenylalanine or tryptophan closes the CDR3, a read error is the likely cause. The chain is built from TRBV20-1 and TRBJ2-7, with a possible D match to TRBD2 (6 bases). Trimming took off 3 bases at V and 5 bases at J, with 14 bases between the two ends. Germline V gene lookup returns CDR1 DFQATT and CDR2 SNEGSKA (reference sequence). This CDR3 has 13 residues. CDR3 region: CSASARRGDEQYS. The CDR3 DNA reads TGCAGTGCTAGCGCCAGGCGGGGCGACGAGCAGTACTCC.

The DNA for the CDR3 is TGTGCCAGCAGCTTATACGTAGCGGGAGTTCAAGAGACCCAGTACTTC. It encodes CASSLYVAGVQETQYF. The J gene is TRBJ2-5, the V gene TRBV7-6; 9 bases fit TRBD2. Germline trimming cut 2 bases from V and 2 bases from J; bases unmatched to any gene: 6. This CDR3 is built from 16 residues. Germline V gene lookup returns CDR1 SGHVS and CDR2 FNYEAQ.

This clonotype has more than one count but fewer than ten. The rearrangement joins TRBV4-3 to TRBJ2-3; D may be TRBD1 (5 bases). Germline loops: CDR1 LGHNA, CDR2 YSLEER. The V end was cut by 0 bases, the J end by 4 bases, with 8 bases between. The CDR3 length is 14 residues. The CDR3 region is CASSQDLRADTQYF. In DNA form, the CDR3 reads TGCGCCAGCAGCCAAGATCTCAGGGCAGATACGCAGTATTTT.